Sequencing of this T cell receptor beta chain was carried out in a study of siplizumab effects on memory and regulatory T cells. This CDR3 comprises 16 residues. V lost 0 bases and J lost 9; bases outside the gene matches: 7. In germline, CDR1 is LGHNA, CDR2 YSLEER. TCRdb's copy holds only in-frame clones and misses some; the assay was immunoSEQ multiplex PCR. This table has approximately 90,000 clones, 94% appearing once. With regard to this clone: Its antigen is unidentified.

Overall study results and limits: Alloreactive CD4+ clones that could be mapped were on average about 69% Treg-derived with siplizumab, against approximately 30% in controls. Sequences below about 10^-5 frequency were poorly captured. As a result, only a minor fraction of alloreactive clones mapped to unstimulated subsets. Naive T cells apparently outstripped memory cells in diversity and seemed major alloresponse contributors. Proliferating Tregs' suppressive function in siplizumab cultures went unconfirmed.

The chain recombines TRBV4-3 with TRBJ2-1, with 11 positions matching TRBD2. The TCR was taken from a human donor in good health. The sample consisted of non-Treg CD4+ T cells sorted from blood. The DNA for the CDR3 is TGCGCCAGCAGCCAAGAACTAGCGGGAGTGGTTGGTGAGCAGTTCTTC. It codes for CASSQELAGVVGEQFF.